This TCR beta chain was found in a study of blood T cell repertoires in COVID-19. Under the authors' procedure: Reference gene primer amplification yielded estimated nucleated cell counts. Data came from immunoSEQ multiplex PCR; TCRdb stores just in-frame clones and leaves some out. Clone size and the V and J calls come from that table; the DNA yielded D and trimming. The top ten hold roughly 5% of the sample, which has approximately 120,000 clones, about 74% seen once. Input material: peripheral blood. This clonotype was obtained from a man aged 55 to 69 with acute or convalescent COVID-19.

The CDR3 here is CASSMTGYGYTF. CDR3 in DNA: TGTGCCAGTAGTATGACAGGCTATGGCTACACCTTC. The V gene is TRBV19, the J gene TRBJ1-2; TRBD1 is a possible D gene (6 bases). V was shortened by 3 bases and J by 4 bases, with 6 bases between the two germline ends. CDR3 length: 12 residues. Germline values: CDR1 LNHDA, CDR2 SQIVND (reference sequence).